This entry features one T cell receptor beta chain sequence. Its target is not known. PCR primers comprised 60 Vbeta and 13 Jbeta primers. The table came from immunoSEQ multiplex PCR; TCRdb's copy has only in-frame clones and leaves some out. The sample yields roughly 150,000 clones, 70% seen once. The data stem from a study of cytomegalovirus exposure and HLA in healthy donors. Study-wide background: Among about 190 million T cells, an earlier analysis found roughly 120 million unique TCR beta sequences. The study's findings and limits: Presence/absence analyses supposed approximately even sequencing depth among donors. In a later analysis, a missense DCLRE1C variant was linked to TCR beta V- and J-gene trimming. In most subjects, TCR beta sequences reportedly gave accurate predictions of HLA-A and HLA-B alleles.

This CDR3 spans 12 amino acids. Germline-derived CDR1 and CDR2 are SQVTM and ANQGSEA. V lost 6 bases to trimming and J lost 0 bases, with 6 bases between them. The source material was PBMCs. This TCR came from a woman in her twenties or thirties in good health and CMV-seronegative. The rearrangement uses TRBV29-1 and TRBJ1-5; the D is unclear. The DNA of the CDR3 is TGCAGCGTGGGAGGTAGCAATCAGCCCCAGCATTTT. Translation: CSVGGSNQPQHF.